The 28 T cell receptor beta chains reported below all come from one sample, sequenced in a study of long-term antiretroviral therapy in people with HIV. At the survey level, the v3.0 immunoSEQ assay was run. TCRdb's copy holds only in-frame clones and misses some; the assay was immunoSEQ multiplex PCR. This sample has 20,000 to 25,000 clones, with roughly 87% found just once. The starting material was unsorted PBMCs, obtained 0.3 years after starting antiretroviral therapy. These receptors came from a man aged 50-59 years with HIV.

This clone occurred a few times. The DNA for the CDR3 is TGCGCCAGCAGTGAGAGGAGATTTGGCACTGAAGCTTTCTTT. Translating gives CASSERRFGTEAFF. J is TRBJ1-1 and V is TRBV10-1, with D uncertain. The germline gives CDR1 WNHNN, CDR2 SYGVQD (reference sequence). The CDR3 spans 14 residues. The ends were cut back, 2 bases at V and 4 bases at J, with 11 bases in the middle.

V usage is TRBV9 and J usage is TRBJ2-7; 14 nucleotides line up with TRBD2. CDR1 is SGDLS and CDR2 is YYNGEE in the germline V gene. This CDR3 spans 15 amino acids. The trim removed 4 bases at V and 6 bases at J, leaving 6 bases unmatched. The CDR3 region has the DNA TGTGCCAGCAGCCCCCCGGGACTAGCGGGAGTCGAGCAGTACTTC. Protein: CASSPPGLAGVEQYF.

The V gene is TRBV6-5, the J gene TRBJ1-5, with unresolved D. The CDR3 is 14 amino acids. V was shortened by 6 bases and J by 3 bases, with 12 bases between the two germline ends. In germline, CDR1 is MNHEY, CDR2 SVGAGI. CDR3 in DNA: TGTGCCAGCAGGTTGGGATCAATCAATCAGCCCCAGCATTTT. It translates to CASRLGSINQPQHF.

This chain uses TRBV4-1 with TRBJ1-1; tentative D call: TRBD1 (6 bases). CDR1 MGHRA and CDR2 YSYEKL come from the germline V gene. The CDR3 contains 15 residues. Trimming took off 1 base at V and 6 bases at J, with 15 bases between the two ends. The CDR3 nucleotides read TGCGCCAGCAGCCAAGTCGCAGGGACAAGAGCTGAAGCTTTCTTT. Translation: CASSQVAGTRAEAFF.

The chain uses TRBV7-2 and TRBJ2-5; 10 bases fit TRBD2. The CDR3 covers 14 residues. With V trimmed by 4 bases and J by 3 bases, 2 bases remained unmatched. CDR1 SGHTA and CDR2 FQGNSA come from the germline V gene. The CDR3 loop is CASSSGLAEETQYF. The CDR3 coding sequence is TGTGCCAGCAGCTCCGGACTAGCGGAAGAGACCCAGTACTTC.

J is TRBJ1-2 and V is TRBV19; unclear D gene. Between the trimmed V and J ends, which lost 0 bases and 4 bases, there was a span of 6 bases. This CDR3 is built from 13 residues. CDR1 is LNHDA, CDR2 SQIVND, per germline (reference sequence). CDR3 sequence reads: CASSIDTSYGYTF. In DNA form, the CDR3 reads TGTGCCAGTAGTATAGACACCAGCTATGGCTACACCTTC.

This rearrangement joins TRBV10-3 to TRBJ2-1, with 10 bases matching TRBD2. CDR1 is ENHRY, CDR2 SYGVKD, per germline. V shed 2 bases, J shed 7 bases, and the junction held 5 bases outside the gene matches. The CDR3 loop spans 15 amino acids. Written as DNA, the CDR3 is TGTGCCATCAGTGAGGGCCTAGCGGGAGAAAATGAGCAGTTCTTC. It encodes CAISEGLAGENEQFF.

This chain uses TRBV6-5 with TRBJ2-1, with TRBD2 as a possible D gene (7 bases). The CDR3 sequence is 14 residues long. The V end was cut by 5 bases, the J end by 6 bases, with 14 bases between. Germline CDR1 is MNHEY and CDR2 is SVGAGI. This CDR3 is CASSRGGGFNEQFF. The DNA of the CDR3 is TGTGCCAGCAGTAGAGGGGGGGGATTCAATGAGCAGTTCTTC.

A few counts support this clone. The rearrangement links TRBV6-6 to TRBJ1-5; 12 bases are shared with TRBD1. CDR1 and CDR2 (germline): MNHNY, SVGAGI (reference sequence). CDR3 length: 15 amino acids. V shed 2 bases and J 6 bases; nucleotides not matched to a gene: 2. CDR3 DNA sequence: TGTGCCAGCAGTTACAGGGGACAGGGGGCTCAGCCCCAGCATTTT. Its translation: CASSYRGQGAQPQHF.

V usage is TRBV28 and J usage is TRBJ1-2; D remains unclear. V dropped 6 bases and J dropped 6 bases, with 11 bases sitting between them. In germline, CDR1 is MDHEN, CDR2 SYDVKM. This CDR3 comprises 12 residues. CDR3 loop: CASSPVGDGYTF. CDR3 nucleotides: TGTGCCAGCAGCCCAGTGGGAGATGGCTACACCTTC.

The chain links TRBV5-6 to TRBJ1-2; D is perhaps TRBD1 (6 bases). This CDR3 spans 15 amino acids. Looked up from germline, CDR1 is SGHDT and CDR2 is YYEEEE. V dropped 2 bases and J dropped 4 bases, with 15 bases sitting between them. The CDR3 here is CASSFIYREVYGYTF. CDR3 coding DNA: TGTGCCAGCAGCTTCATCTACAGGGAGGTCTATGGCTACACCTTC.

This clone appeared a single time. J is TRBJ1-5 and V is TRBV19; no firm D call. V gave up 3 bases and J gave up 9 bases, with 9 bases separating them. From germline, CDR1 is LNHDA and CDR2 SQIVND (reference sequence). This CDR3 contains 12 residues. As DNA, the CDR3 is TGTGCCAGTAGTATGACCCGGACGCCCCAGCATTTT. It yields the protein CASSMTRTPQHF. Full variable domain (outside the CDR3, taken from reference TRBV19 and TRBJ1-5): DGGITQSPKYLFRKEGQNVTLSCEQNLNHDAMYWYRQDPGQGLRLIYYSQIVNDFQKGDIAEGYSVSREKKESFPLTVTSAQKNPTAFYLCASSMTRTPQHFGDGTRLSIL.

This chain joins TRBV7-2 and TRBJ1-3, with D maybe TRBD1 (6 bases). The CDR3 contains 16 residues. The V end was cut by 2 bases, the J end by 8 bases, with 19 bases between. Germline CDR1 and CDR2: SGHTA and FQGNSA. The CDR3 loop is CASSLSRTGGADTIYF. CDR3 nucleotides: TGTGCCAGCAGCTTATCCAGGACCGGGGGCGCGGACACCATATATTTT.

V gene TRBV6-4 combines with J gene TRBJ2-2; 11 nucleotides line up with TRBD1. V shed 4 bases, J shed 3 bases, and the junction held 1 base outside the gene matches. Germline V gene data show CDR1 as MRHNA and CDR2 as SNTAGT. CDR3 length equals 15 residues. This CDR3 reads CASSGGQGDTGELFF. The DNA for the CDR3 is TGTGCCAGCAGTGGGGGACAGGGGGACACCGGGGAGCTGTTTTTT.

The rearrangement joins TRBV18 to TRBJ2-1, with TRBD2 matching 12 bases. CDR3 length: 15 amino acids. Unmatched junction bases numbered 5, after V lost 1 base and J lost 10 bases. Looked up from germline, CDR1 is KGHSH and CDR2 is LQKENI. Here the CDR3 DNA reads TGTGCCAGCTCACCACTTCTAGCGGGAGGGGAGGAGCAGTTCTTC. Amino acid sequence: CASSPLLAGGEEQFF. Full variable domain (rest looked up from reference TRBV18 and TRBJ2-1): NAGVMQNPRHLVRRRGQEARLRCSPMKGHSHVYWYRQLPEEGLKFMVYLQKENIIDESGMPKERFSAEFPKEGPSILRIQQVVRGDSAAYFCASSPLLAGGEEQFFGPGTRLTVL.

This chain joins TRBV19 and TRBJ1-1; tentative D call: TRBD1 (5 bases). The V end was cut by 6 bases, the J end by 4 bases, with 15 bases between. This CDR3 contains 14 residues. Germline assignment: CDR1 LNHDA and CDR2 SQIVND (reference sequence). The chain's CDR3 is CASRIRVGVTEAFF. The CDR3 coding sequence is TGTGCCAGTAGAATCAGGGTCGGGGTCACTGAAGCTTTCTTT.

This clone was recorded once. The genes are TRBV30 and TRBJ2-1; D unclear. Per germline, CDR1 GTSNPN and CDR2 SVGIG (reference sequence). V lost 2 bases to trimming and J lost 6 bases, with 8 bases between them. The CDR3 runs 12 residues. CDR3 residues: CAWSTTPNEQFF. The CDR3 DNA follows: TGTGCCTGGAGTACTACCCCCAATGAGCAGTTCTTC.

This rearrangement joins TRBV18 to TRBJ1-2; the match to TRBD1 covers 7 bases. The CDR3 runs 13 residues. Trimming removed 3 bases from V and 8 bases from J; junction bases left unmatched: 6. CDR1 is KGHSH, CDR2 LQKENI, per germline. CDR3 amino acids: CASSPNDREGYTF. The CDR3 region has the DNA TGTGCCAGCTCACCTAATGACAGGGAGGGCTACACCTTC.

This chain uses TRBV12-5 with TRBJ2-7, with 7 bases that match TRBD2. After removal of 1 base from V and 5 bases from J, the junction contained 2 bases not matched to a gene. The CDR3 runs to 13 residues. CDR1 is LGHNT and CDR2 is FRNRAP in the germline V gene. CDR3 loop: CASGLAGRDEQYF. CDR3 DNA: TGTGCTAGTGGTTTGGCAGGGAGGGACGAGCAGTACTTC.

This chain links TRBV6-5 with TRBJ1-2; D is unclear. V lost 2 bases to trimming and J lost 7 bases, with 5 bases between them. This CDR3 contains 11 residues. The germline gives CDR1 MNHEY, CDR2 SVGAGI. The CDR3 is CASSYGVGYTF. In DNA form, the CDR3 reads TGTGCCAGCAGTTACGGGGTTGGCTACACCTTC.

The chain couples TRBV7-6 to TRBJ2-1, with D possibly TRBD2 on 6 matching bases. Germline V gene lookup returns CDR1 SGHVS and CDR2 FNYEAQ. The CDR3 is 15 residues long. The V gene lost 2 bases and the J gene lost 5 bases, with 13 bases spanning the gap. This CDR3 reads CASSLLAYLDNEQFF. The CDR3 DNA reads TGTGCCAGCAGCTTACTAGCGTACCTTGACAATGAGCAGTTCTTC. Complete variable domain (other parts from reference TRBV7-6 and TRBJ2-1): GAGVSQSPRYKVTKRGQDVALRCDPISGHVSLYWYRQALGQGPEFLTYFNYEAQQDKSGLPNDRFSAERPEGSISTLTIQRTEQRDSAMYRCASSLLAYLDNEQFFGPGTRLTVL.

This rearrangement joins TRBV4-1 to TRBJ2-1; 8 nucleotides align to TRBD2. Germline V lookup: CDR1 MGHRA, CDR2 YSYEKL. J was trimmed by 5 bases and V by 8 bases; bases with no gene match: 14. This CDR3 is 16 amino acids long. The CDR3 DNA sequence: TGCGCCAGCGCGCTCAATCTAGCGGGCTTAAACAATGAGCAGTTCTTC. Protein sequence: CASALNLAGLNNEQFF.

The V gene is TRBV7-9, the J gene TRBJ1-2; D remains ambiguous. Trimming cost V 1 base and J 4 bases, with 10 bases left between them. Germline lookup yields CDR1 SEHNR and CDR2 FQNEAQ (reference sequence). CDR3 length: 14 residues. CDR3 sequence: CASSLGTDFYGYTF. The CDR3 coding sequence is TGTGCCAGCAGCTTAGGTACAGACTTCTATGGCTACACCTTC.

The CDR3, as DNA: TGTGCCAGCAGTCCAACCGGGACTAGCGGGAGGGCAACAGATACGCAGTATTTT. It translates to CASSPTGTSGRATDTQYF. V and J are TRBV7-8 and TRBJ2-3, with 16 bases fitting TRBD2. The CDR3 has 18 residues. The germline V gene encodes CDR1 SGHVS and CDR2 FQNEAQ. V dropped 6 bases and J dropped 3; count of bases not matched to a gene: 9.

This chain connects TRBV11-2 to TRBJ1-2; a possible D gene is TRBD1 (6 bases). The CDR3 is made up of 16 amino acids. Trimming took off 5 bases at V and 4 bases at J, with 20 bases between the two ends. CDR1 and CDR2 from the germline V gene are SGHAT and FQNNGV. The CDR3 coding sequence is TGTGCCAGCAGCCTTAGCGGACAGTTGGGCGCCTATGGCTACACCTTC. Translation: CASSLSGQLGAYGYTF.

This chain uses TRBV25-1 with TRBJ2-7; D is perhaps TRBD2 (6 bases). The CDR3 consists of 14 residues. Germline V gene lookup returns CDR1 MGHDK and CDR2 SYGVNS. V lost 4 bases and J 3 bases, leaving 13 bases between the germline ends. The DNA of the CDR3 is TGTGCCAGCAGTGGTTGGACGGGGGACTACGAGCAGTACTTC. Translated: CASSGWTGDYEQYF.

The chain uses TRBV7-2 and TRBJ1-4, with a tentative D call TRBD1 (5 bases). The CDR3 sequence is 16 residues long. Germline CDR1 SGHTA, CDR2 FQGNSA. Trimming took off 5 bases at V and 0 bases at J, with 13 bases between the two ends. The CDR3, as DNA: TGTGCCAGCAGCATTACAGGCTATACAACTAATGAAAAACTGTTTTTT. Translating it yields CASSITGYTTNEKLFF.

DNA for the CDR3: TGCAGCGGAGACAGGGAGGGCCTCAATGAGCAGTTCTTC. This sequence encodes CSGDREGLNEQFF. V is TRBV29-1 and J is TRBJ2-1; D is possibly TRBD1 or TRBD2 (7 bases each). V was pared by 7 bases and J by 6 bases, with 16 bases between. Germline V lookup: CDR1 SQVTM, CDR2 ANQGSEA. The CDR3 is 13 amino acids.